This TCR beta chain is drawn from a study of CD8+CD57+ T cells in acquired aplastic anemia. Study-wide background: Roughly 3 ug was the average amount of DNA from sorted CD4+ and CD8+ cells. Study results and limitations: Patients shared 25 to 30 CD8+ CDR3 sequences with controls. Between the patient and control groups, CD8+ Simpson's diversity did not differ significantly.

As for this clonotype: As yet, its antigen is unknown. At one end, the junction sequence differs from germline, possibly due to a read error.

It was genomic DNA that served as the template for profiling TCR beta VDJ and CDR3. A single record per CDR3 protein comes from TCRdb applying MiXCR to the reads. The table shows around 250,000 distinct CDR3 sequences, with around three fifths occurring only once. Germline lookup yields CDR1 ENHRY and CDR2 SYGVKD. The CDR3 runs 17 residues. The source is a human donor with severe aplastic anemia or a healthy control (not recorded which). This chain links TRBV10-3 with TRBJ2-3; 8 bases match TRBD2. The sequencing sample was made of sorted CD4+, CD8+, or CD8+CD57+ T cells (not recorded which) from PBMCs. The CDR3 protein is CAVSERVVAGRSDTQYF. The DNA for the CDR3 is TGTGCCGTCAGTGAGAGGGTGGTAGCGGGGCGGTCAGATACGCAGTATTTT.